Listed below are T cell receptor beta chains from one sample, sequenced in a study of T cell responses to AZD1222 COVID-19 vaccine. Some clones are missing from TCRdb's copy, which holds only in-frame ones; the method was immunoSEQ multiplex PCR. The data hold roughly 200,000 clones, with about 93% observed a single time. The sample here was peripheral blood, taken 28 days after the second dose of the MenACWY control vaccine. The receptor set was obtained from an adult who received the MenACWY meningococcal vaccine as a control. The CDR3 runs from the conserved cysteine through the conserved F or W. A D gene is named only where the DNA matches it firmly. Expanded clones get a size class; other rows say once, few or many, or leave the size out.

d_call: -
cdr3_length: 18
clone_size: -
j_call: TRBJ2-6
v_call: TRBV9
cdr3_aa: CASSVDELLALGANVLTF
cdr3_nt: TGTGCCAGCAGCGTAGATGAACTTCTAGCTCTGGGGGCCAACGTCCTGACTTTC

d_call: TRBD1
cdr3_length: 13
clone_size: once
j_call: TRBJ1-2
v_call: TRBV5-4
cdr3_aa: CASSPQGRNGYTF
cdr3_nt: TGTGCCAGCAGCCCACAGGGGAGGAATGGCTACACCTTC

d_call: -
cdr3_length: 16
clone_size: once
j_call: TRBJ1-1
v_call: TRBV4-1
cdr3_aa: CASSQDPTGALTEAFF
cdr3_nt: TGCGCCAGCAGCCAAGATCCGACAGGCGCCCTCACTGAAGCTTTCTTT

d_call: TRBD1
cdr3_length: 15
clone_size: -
j_call: TRBJ2-2
v_call: TRBV7-2
cdr3_aa: CASIENRGNTGELFF
cdr3_nt: TGTGCCAGCATCGAGAACAGGGGGAACACCGGGGAGCTGTTTTTT

d_call: TRBD1
cdr3_length: 13
clone_size: once
j_call: TRBJ1-2
v_call: TRBV2
cdr3_aa: CASMGDSFYGYTF
cdr3_nt: TGTGCCAGCATGGGGGACAGTTTCTATGGCTACACCTTC

d_call: -
cdr3_length: 14
clone_size: -
j_call: TRBJ1-1
v_call: TRBV9
cdr3_aa: CASSSQVASGLAFF
cdr3_nt: TGTGCCAGCAGCTCCCAAGTGGCTTCGGGGCTAGCTTTCTTT

d_call: TRBD1
cdr3_length: 15
clone_size: -
j_call: TRBJ1-4
v_call: TRBV6-1
cdr3_aa: CASSEPGTGREKLFF
cdr3_nt: TGTGCCAGCAGTGAGCCCGGGACAGGGCGTGAAAAACTGTTTTTT

d_call: TRBD2
cdr3_length: 16
clone_size: -
j_call: TRBJ2-7
v_call: TRBV10-2
cdr3_aa: CASSLTSGFTSYEQYF
cdr3_nt: TGCGCCAGCAGTTTAACTAGCGGATTCACCTCCTACGAGCAGTACTTC

d_call: TRBD2
cdr3_length: 19
clone_size: -
j_call: TRBJ2-1
v_call: TRBV5-1
cdr3_aa: CASSSAGLLRGGSYNEQFF
cdr3_nt: TGCGCCAGCAGCTCGGCGGGACTTTTGCGGGGGGGCTCCTACAATGAGCAGTTCTTC

d_call: -
cdr3_length: 15
clone_size: -
j_call: TRBJ1-2
v_call: TRBV5-4
cdr3_aa: CASSISRGSNYGYTF
cdr3_nt: TGTGCCAGCAGCATCAGCAGGGGATCTAACTATGGCTACACCTTC

d_call: -
cdr3_length: 15
clone_size: -
j_call: TRBJ1-3
v_call: TRBV19
cdr3_aa: CASSIDNPLRNTIYF
cdr3_nt: TGTGCCAGTAGTATAGATAACCCCCTAAGAAACACCATATATTTT

d_call: TRBD1
cdr3_length: 16
clone_size: once
j_call: TRBJ2-4
v_call: TRBV6-2/TRBV6-3
cdr3_aa: CASSRNRGLAKNIQYF
cdr3_nt: TGTGCCAGCAGTCGCAACAGGGGATTAGCCAAAAACATTCAGTACTTC

d_call: -
cdr3_length: 16
clone_size: -
j_call: TRBJ2-1
v_call: TRBV27
cdr3_aa: CASTTLGPDGRNEQFF
cdr3_nt: TGTGCCAGCACTACCTTAGGCCCCGACGGAAGAAATGAGCAGTTCTTC

d_call: -
cdr3_length: 14
clone_size: -
j_call: TRBJ1-4
v_call: TRBV2
cdr3_aa: CASSEGTVNEKLFF
cdr3_nt: TGTGCCAGCAGTGAAGGGACAGTTAATGAAAAACTGTTTTTT

d_call: -
cdr3_length: 13
clone_size: -
j_call: TRBJ1-1
v_call: TRBV2
cdr3_aa: CASSATGATEAFF
cdr3_nt: TGTGCCAGCAGTGCGACAGGTGCAACTGAAGCTTTCTTT

d_call: TRBD2
cdr3_length: 16
clone_size: -
j_call: TRBJ2-2
v_call: TRBV13
cdr3_aa: CASRRLAGAQTGELFF
cdr3_nt: TGTGCCAGCAGACGCCTAGCGGGGGCCCAAACCGGGGAGCTGTTTTTT